The clone carrying this T cell receptor (beta chain) was seen more than once but under ten times. This sample was included in a study of patients and donors after allogeneic stem cell transplantation. The length of the CDR3 is 13 residues. Between the trimmed V and J ends, which lost 8 bases and 5 bases, there was a span of 13 bases. The germline V gene encodes CDR1 DFQATT and CDR2 SNEGSKA (reference sequence). One entry per CDR3 protein results from TCRdb running MiXCR on the RT-PCR reads. The sample comprises 410,000 or so distinct CDR3 sequences, roughly 17% of which are singletons, and 6.5% to 7.5% rests with the top ten.

The chain recombines TRBV20-1 with TRBJ1-6, with D tentatively TRBD1 (5 bases). This clonotype originated in a human donor who was either an allogeneic HSCT recipient or a stem cell or donor lymphocyte infusion donor (not recorded which). It is not recorded whose cells these are; they may come from a transplant donor. Material for sequencing was blood, either unsorted or a sorted T cell fraction (not recorded which). CDR3 in DNA: TGCAGTACCGGGACCGAGCATAATTCACCCCTCCACTTT. Protein sequence: CSTGTEHNSPLHF.